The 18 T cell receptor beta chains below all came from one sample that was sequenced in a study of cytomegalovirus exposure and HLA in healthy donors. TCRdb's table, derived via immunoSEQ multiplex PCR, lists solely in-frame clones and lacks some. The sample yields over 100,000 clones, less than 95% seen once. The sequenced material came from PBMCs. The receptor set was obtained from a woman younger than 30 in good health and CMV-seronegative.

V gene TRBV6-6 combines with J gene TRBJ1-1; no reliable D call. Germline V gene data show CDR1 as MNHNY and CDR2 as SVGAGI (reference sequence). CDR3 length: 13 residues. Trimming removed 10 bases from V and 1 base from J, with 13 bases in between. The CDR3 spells CAIHNVQNTEAFF. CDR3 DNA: TGTGCCATCCACAACGTCCAGAACACTGAAGCTTTCTTT.

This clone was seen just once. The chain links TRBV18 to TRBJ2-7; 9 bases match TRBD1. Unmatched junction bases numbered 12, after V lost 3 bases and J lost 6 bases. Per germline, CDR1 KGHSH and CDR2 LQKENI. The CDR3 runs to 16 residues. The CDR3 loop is CASSPPQTGQGGEQYF. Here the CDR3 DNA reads TGTGCCAGCTCACCGCCCCAGACGGGACAGGGAGGCGAGCAGTACTTC. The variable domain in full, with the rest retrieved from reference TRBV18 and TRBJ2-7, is NAGVMQNPRHLVRRRGQEARLRCSPMKGHSHVYWYRQLPEEGLKFMVYLQKENIIDESGMPKERFSAEFPKEGPSILRIQQVVRGDSAAYFCASSPPQTGQGGEQYFGPGTRLTVT.

The CDR3 sequence: CASSRDEAYEQYF. CDR3 sequence (DNA): TGCGCCAGCAGCCGCGACGAGGCCTACGAGCAGTACTTC. This chain connects TRBV5-1 to TRBJ2-7; D ambiguous. The V end lost 4 bases, the J end lost 2 bases, and 10 bases lay between the germline ends. This CDR3 spans 13 amino acids. The germline CDR1 and CDR2 sequences are SGHRS and YFSETQ.

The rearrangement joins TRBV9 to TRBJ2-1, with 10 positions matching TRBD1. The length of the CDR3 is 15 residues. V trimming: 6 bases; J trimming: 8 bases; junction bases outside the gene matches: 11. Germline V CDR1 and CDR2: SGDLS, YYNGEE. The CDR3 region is CASKAGTGETYEQFF. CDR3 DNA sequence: TGTGCCAGCAAAGCCGGGACAGGGGAGACCTATGAGCAGTTCTTC.

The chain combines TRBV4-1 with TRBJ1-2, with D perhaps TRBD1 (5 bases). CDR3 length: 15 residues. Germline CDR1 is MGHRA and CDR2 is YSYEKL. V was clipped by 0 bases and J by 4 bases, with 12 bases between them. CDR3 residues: CASSQDEQAAYGYTF. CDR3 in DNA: TGCGCCAGCAGCCAAGATGAACAGGCCGCCTATGGCTACACCTTC.

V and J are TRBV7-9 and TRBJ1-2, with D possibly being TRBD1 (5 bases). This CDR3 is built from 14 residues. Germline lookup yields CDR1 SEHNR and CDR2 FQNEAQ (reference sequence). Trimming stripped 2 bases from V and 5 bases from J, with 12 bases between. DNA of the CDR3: TGTGCCAGCAGCTTATCCCGGGACTATTATGGCTACACCTTC. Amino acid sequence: CASSLSRDYYGYTF.

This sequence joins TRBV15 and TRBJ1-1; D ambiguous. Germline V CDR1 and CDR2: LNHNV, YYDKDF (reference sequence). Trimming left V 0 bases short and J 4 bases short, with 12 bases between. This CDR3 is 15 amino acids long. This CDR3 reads CATSRDAEGSTEAFF. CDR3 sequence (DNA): TGTGCCACCAGCAGAGATGCTGAGGGATCCACTGAAGCTTTCTTT.

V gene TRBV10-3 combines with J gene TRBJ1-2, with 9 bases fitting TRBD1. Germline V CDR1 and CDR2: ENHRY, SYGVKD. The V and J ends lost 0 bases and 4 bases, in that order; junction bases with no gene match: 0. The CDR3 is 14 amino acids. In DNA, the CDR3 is TGTGCCATCAGTGAGTCGGACAGGGGCTATGGCTACACCTTC. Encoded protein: CAISESDRGYGYTF.

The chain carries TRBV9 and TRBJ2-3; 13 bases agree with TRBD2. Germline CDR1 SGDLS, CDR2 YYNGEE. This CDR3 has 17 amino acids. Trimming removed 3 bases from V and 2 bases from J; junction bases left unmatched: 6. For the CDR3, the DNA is TGTGCCAGCAGCGCGGAAGGGACTAGCGGGATCACAGATACGCAGTATTTT. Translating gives CASSAEGTSGITDTQYF.

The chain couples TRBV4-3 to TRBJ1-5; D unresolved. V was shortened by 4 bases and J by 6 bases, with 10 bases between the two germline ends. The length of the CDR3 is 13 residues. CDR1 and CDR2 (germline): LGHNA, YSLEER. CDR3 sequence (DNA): TGCGCCAGCAGCCGGATGGAGGGTCAGCCCCAGCATTTT. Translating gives CASSRMEGQPQHF.

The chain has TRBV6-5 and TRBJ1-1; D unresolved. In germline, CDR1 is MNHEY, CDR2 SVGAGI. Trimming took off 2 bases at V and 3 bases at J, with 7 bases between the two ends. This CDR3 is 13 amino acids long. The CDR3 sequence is CASSYLQDTEAFF. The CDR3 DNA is TGTGCCAGCAGTTACCTGCAGGACACTGAAGCTTTCTTT.

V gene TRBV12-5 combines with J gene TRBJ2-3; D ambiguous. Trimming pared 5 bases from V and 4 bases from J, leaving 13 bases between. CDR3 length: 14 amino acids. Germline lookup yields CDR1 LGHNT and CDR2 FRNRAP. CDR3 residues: CASGPEKWADTQYF. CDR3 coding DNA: TGTGCTAGTGGTCCGGAGAAATGGGCAGATACGCAGTATTTT.

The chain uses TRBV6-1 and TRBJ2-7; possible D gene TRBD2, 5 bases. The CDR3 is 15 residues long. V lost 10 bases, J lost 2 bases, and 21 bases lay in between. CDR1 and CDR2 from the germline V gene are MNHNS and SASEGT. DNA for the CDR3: TGTGCCATCCACCCTCCACTAGAGAGACCCTACGAGCAGTACTTC. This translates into CAIHPPLERPYEQYF.

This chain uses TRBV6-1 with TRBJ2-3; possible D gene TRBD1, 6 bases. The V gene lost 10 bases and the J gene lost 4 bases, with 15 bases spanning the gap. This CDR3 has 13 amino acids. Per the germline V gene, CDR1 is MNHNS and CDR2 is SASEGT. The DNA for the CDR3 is TGTGCCACCCAAAGACAGGAATCAGATACGCAGTATTTT. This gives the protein CATQRQESDTQYF.

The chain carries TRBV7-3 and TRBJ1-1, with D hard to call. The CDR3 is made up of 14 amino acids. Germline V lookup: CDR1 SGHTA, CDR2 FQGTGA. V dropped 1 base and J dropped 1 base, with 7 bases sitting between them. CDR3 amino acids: CASSLNGWNTEAFF. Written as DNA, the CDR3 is TGTGCCAGCAGCTTAAACGGGTGGAACACTGAAGCTTTCTTT.

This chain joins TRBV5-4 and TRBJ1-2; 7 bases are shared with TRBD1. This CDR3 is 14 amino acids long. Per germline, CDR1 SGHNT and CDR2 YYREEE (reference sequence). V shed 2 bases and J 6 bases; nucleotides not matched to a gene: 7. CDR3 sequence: CASSLNRDRNGYTF. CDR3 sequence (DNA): TGTGCCAGCAGCTTAAACCGGGACAGAAATGGCTACACCTTC.

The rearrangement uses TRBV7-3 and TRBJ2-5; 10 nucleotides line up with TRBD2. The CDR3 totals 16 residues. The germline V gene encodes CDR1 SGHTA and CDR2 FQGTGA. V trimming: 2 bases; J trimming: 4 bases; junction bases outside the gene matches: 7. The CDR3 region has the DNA TGTGCCAGCAGCTTAGAAGCGGGGGGGCTTGGAGAGACCCAGTACTTC. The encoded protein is CASSLEAGGLGETQYF.

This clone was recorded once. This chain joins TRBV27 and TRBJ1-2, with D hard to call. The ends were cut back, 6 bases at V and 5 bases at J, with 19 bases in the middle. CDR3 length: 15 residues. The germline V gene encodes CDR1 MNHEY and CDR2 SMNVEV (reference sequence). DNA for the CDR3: TGTGCCAGCAGCCCCCAGGAGGGTTTAGGGTATGGCTACACCTTC. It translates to CASSPQEGLGYGYTF.